The 27 T cell receptor beta chains given below trace back to one sample, sequenced in a study of neurological immune-mediated disorders. TCRdb called the 5' RACE reads again in MiXCR, with one record for every CDR3 protein. The sample has about 74,000 distinct CDR3 sequences, roughly 5.5% seen once. Sequencing input: PBMCs. These receptors all stem from a man aged 18 to 29 with multiple sclerosis.

This clonotype occurred many times. CDR3 coding DNA: TGTGCCACCAGTGATTCGGGACCCAGCGCCGGGGAGCTGTTTTTT. Its protein product is CATSDSGPSAGELFF. V usage is TRBV24-1 and J usage is TRBJ2-2; D may be TRBD1 or TRBD2 (5 bases each). Trimming removed 2 bases from V and 6 bases from J, with 12 bases in between. There are 15 residues in the CDR3. CDR1 and CDR2 (germline): KGHDR, SFDVKD.

This clonotype has at least ten counts. This chain joins TRBV20-1 and TRBJ2-6; unclear D gene. The ends were cut back, 3 bases at V and 0 bases at J, with 9 bases in the middle. This CDR3 is built from 15 residues. The germline V gene has CDR1 DFQATT and CDR2 SNEGSKA (reference sequence). This CDR3 reads CSASAPDSGANVLTF. DNA for the CDR3: TGCAGTGCTAGCGCTCCTGACTCTGGGGCCAACGTCCTGACTTTC.

This clonotype was recorded at least ten times. The chain couples TRBV4-3 to TRBJ2-1, with D tentatively TRBD1 (7 bases). Trimming removed 0 bases at V and 10 bases at J, with 10 bases between. CDR1 and CDR2 (germline): LGHNA, YSLEER. This CDR3 is built from 13 residues. The CDR3 DNA reads TGCGCCAGCAGCCAAGACAGGGGGGTCGAGCAGTTCTTC. As protein: CASSQDRGVEQFF.

This clonotype was recorded at least ten times. This chain uses TRBV11-2 with TRBJ2-7; no definite D call. CDR1 and CDR2 (germline): SGHAT, FQNNGV. CDR3 length: 14 amino acids. The V end lost 7 bases, the J end lost 1 base, and 14 bases lay between the germline ends. The CDR3 protein is CASTVTALSYEQYF. The DNA of the CDR3 is TGTGCCAGCACCGTTACAGCCTTGTCCTACGAGCAGTACTTC.

There are many counts of this clonotype. The chain joins TRBV20-1 to TRBJ2-2; D is ambiguous. CDR3 size: 15 residues. The germline V gene has CDR1 DFQATT and CDR2 SNEGSKA (reference sequence). Trimming cost V 1 base and J 2 bases, with 11 bases left between them. CDR3 DNA sequence: TGCAGTGCTAGAGTATTCAGGCCCAACACCGGGGAGCTGTTTTTT. Translated: CSARVFRPNTGELFF.

This clonotype showed up many times. This chain joins TRBV5-1 and TRBJ2-7; TRBD2 matches at 11 bases. The germline V gene encodes CDR1 SGHRS and CDR2 YFSETQ. This CDR3 has 15 amino acids. With 0 bases clipped from V and 4 bases from J, the junction kept 3 bases outside the gene matches. CDR3 sequence: CASSLGTSGSYEQYF. CDR3 bases: TGCGCCAGCAGCTTGGGGACTAGCGGGTCATACGAGCAGTACTTC.

This clonotype was detected ten times or more. The chain couples TRBV5-8 to TRBJ1-5; D unresolved. This CDR3 has 15 residues. In germline, CDR1 is SGHTS, CDR2 YDEGEE. V was shortened by 0 bases and J by 7 bases, with 14 bases between the two germline ends. In nucleotides, the CDR3 is TGTGCCAGCAGCTTGGTCAGTTTGAGGCGACAGCCCCAGCATTTT. Protein: CASSLVSLRRQPQHF.

Only a few counts were recorded for this clonotype. The chain joins TRBV24-1 to TRBJ2-1; 8 positions match TRBD2. J gave up 9 bases and V 1 base, and 10 bases lay outside the gene matches. The length of the CDR3 is 16 residues. Germline CDR1 KGHDR, CDR2 SFDVKD. CDR3 protein: CATSDFGTRGRGEQFF. CDR3 DNA sequence: TGTGCCACCAGTGATTTCGGGACTAGAGGGAGAGGTGAGCAGTTCTTC.

V and J are TRBV28 and TRBJ2-7; the D gene is possibly TRBD1 (6 bases). Germline lookup yields CDR1 MDHEN and CDR2 SYDVKM. Trimming took off 5 bases at V and 5 bases at J, with 22 bases between the two ends. This CDR3 contains 16 residues. CDR3 sequence (DNA): TGTGCCAGCAGTCTGCCCCCGGGACAAAGGGCTCACGAGCAGTACTTC. It encodes CASSLPPGQRAHEQYF. Full variable domain (remainder filled in from reference TRBV28 and TRBJ2-7): DVKVTQSSRYLVKRTGEKVFLECVQDMDHENMFWYRQDPGLGLRLIYFSYDVKMKEKGDIPEGYSVSREKKERFSLILESASTNQTSMYLCASSLPPGQRAHEQYFGPGTRLTVT.

This clonotype came up many times. The junction differs from germline at one of its ends, possibly a read error. The V and J genes are TRBV6-2 or TRBV6-3 and TRBJ1-5; tentatively, D is TRBD1 (5 bases). The CDR3 runs 22 residues. In germline, CDR1 is MNHEY, CDR2 SVGEGT. The CDR3 DNA reads as TGTGCCAGCAGTACCCCCAAGCGGGGGGGAACCCTATCCATTTATAGCAATCAGCCCCAGAATTTT. Translated, it gives CASSTPKRGGTLSIYSNQPQNF.

This clonotype was detected only a few times. One end of the junction varies from germline; a read error may be responsible. V is TRBV20-1 and J is TRBJ1-5; 7 bases align to TRBD1. CDR3 length: 17 residues. Germline V gene lookup returns CDR1 DFQATT and CDR2 SNEGSKA (reference sequence). DNA of the CDR3: TGCAGTGCCGCCCGGGAGGGGGCGGGTGATGGCAATCAGCCCCAGAATTTT. Residues: CSAAREGAGDGNQPQNF.

Many counts were recorded for this clonotype. The gene calls are TRBV10-3 and TRBJ1-2, with TRBD1 matching over 10 bases. This CDR3 comprises 11 residues. With 8 bases clipped from V and 8 bases from J, the junction kept 2 bases outside the gene matches. The germline V gene has CDR1 ENHRY and CDR2 SYGVKD. The CDR3 reads CAIGTGVGYTF. In nucleotides, the CDR3 is TGTGCCATCGGGACAGGGGTGGGCTACACCTTC.

This clonotype was found many times. V and J are TRBV2 and TRBJ2-3; TRBD2 agrees at 10 bases. Germline V gene sequence: CDR1 SNHLY, CDR2 FYNNEI. This CDR3 region has 15 residues. J gave up 3 bases and V 0 bases, and 0 bases lay outside the gene matches. This CDR3 is CASSEAAGGTDTQYF. CDR3 DNA: TGTGCCAGCAGTGAAGCAGCGGGGGGGACAGATACGCAGTATTTT.

This clonotype was found many times. The rearrangement joins TRBV20-1 to TRBJ2-7; a weak D match, TRBD1 (6 bases). V lost 4 bases, J lost 4 bases, and 17 bases lay in between. The CDR3 runs 14 residues. The germline V gene has CDR1 DFQATT and CDR2 SNEGSKA (reference sequence). CDR3 DNA sequence: TGCAGTGCTATCCCACCGCCAGGGGTATACGAGCAGTACTTC. Protein sequence: CSAIPPPGVYEQYF.

This clonotype was seen many times. The chain employs TRBV20-1 and TRBJ1-5; 7 bases match TRBD1. The germline CDR1 and CDR2 sequences are DFQATT and SNEGSKA (reference sequence). J lost 1 base, V lost 5 bases, and 5 bases had no gene match. The CDR3 covers 14 residues. CDR3 sequence: CSAYRQGSNQPQHF. The CDR3 coding sequence is TGCAGTGCTTATAGACAGGGCAGCAATCAGCCCCAGCATTTT.

There are many counts of this clonotype. The chain employs TRBV4-3 and TRBJ1-1; D is undetermined. CDR1 is LGHNA, CDR2 YSLEER, per germline. CDR3 length: 14 residues. The V gene lost 4 bases and the J gene lost 0 bases, with 9 bases spanning the gap. As DNA, the CDR3 is TGCGCCAGCAGCCTGGGAGGGTTGAACACTGAAGCTTTCTTT. This translates into CASSLGGLNTEAFF.

This clonotype has at least ten counts. V usage is TRBV7-6 and J usage is TRBJ2-3; perhaps D is TRBD1 or TRBD2 (5 bases each). CDR3 length: 15 amino acids. V lost 4 bases to trimming and J lost 2 bases, with 13 bases between them. CDR1 SGHVS and CDR2 FNYEAQ come from the germline V gene. CDR3 coding DNA: TGTGCCAGCAGCTCGCAACCGGGACCCACAGATACGCAGTATTTT. Its protein is CASSSQPGPTDTQYF.

This clonotype was recorded at least ten times. The genes are TRBV9 and TRBJ2-7, with 9 bases aligning to TRBD2. The CDR3 is 18 residues long. The J segment lost 6 bases and the V segment lost 0 bases, leaving 16 bases of the junction unmatched. CDR1 is SGDLS and CDR2 is YYNGEE in the germline V gene. Here the CDR3 reads CASSVAGSSSGRNGEQYF. The CDR3 coding sequence is TGTGCCAGCAGCGTAGCGGGGTCGAGCAGCGGGAGGAATGGCGAGCAGTACTTC. Together with reference TRBV9 and TRBJ2-7, the CDR3 gives the full variable domain: DSGVTQTPKHLITATGQRVTLRCSPRSGDLSVYWYQQSLDQGLQFLIQYYNGEERAKGNILERFSAQQFPDLHSELNLSSLELGDSALYFCASSVAGSSSGRNGEQYFGPGTRLTVT.

This clonotype was observed many times. The V gene is TRBV20-1, the J gene TRBJ2-1, with unresolved D. V gave up 3 bases and J gave up 1 base, with 16 bases separating them. The CDR3 contains 16 residues. In germline, CDR1 is DFQATT, CDR2 SNEGSKA (reference sequence). CDR3 loop: CSARPILAGSYNEQFF. The CDR3 DNA sequence: TGCAGTGCTAGGCCGATCTTGGCTGGGTCCTACAATGAGCAGTTCTTC.

This clonotype showed up many times. The chain has TRBV7-8 and TRBJ2-3; 7 bases agree with TRBD1. V trimming: 5 bases; J trimming: 2 bases; junction bases outside the gene matches: 13. The V gene's germline CDR1 is SGHVS and CDR2 FQNEAQ. The CDR3 contains 17 residues. The CDR3 DNA reads as TGTGCCAGCAGCCCCAGGGGGAGCGCGTCTATCACAGATACGCAGTATTTT. This gives the protein CASSPRGSASITDTQYF. The complete variable domain, with remaining parts taken from reference TRBV7-8 and TRBJ2-3, reads GAGVSQSPRYKVAKRGQDVALRCDPISGHVSLFWYQQALGQGPEFLTYFQNEAQLDKSGLPSDRFFAERPEGSVSTLKIQRTQQEDSAVYLCASSPRGSASITDTQYFGPGTRLTVL.

This clonotype was seen more than once but under ten times. The junction shows a germline mismatch at one end, possibly a read error. V is TRBV5-1 and J is TRBJ2-6; 9 bases match TRBD1. The CDR3 is 20 amino acids. Germline CDR1 is SGHRS and CDR2 is YFSETQ. The CDR3 loop reads CASSLEPGPQGAAGAKVLTF. The CDR3 DNA is TGCGCCAGCAGCTTGGAGCCGGGACCACAGGGGGCGGCTGGGGCCAAAGTCCTGACTTTC.

This clonotype was observed many times. This chain links TRBV11-1 with TRBJ2-7; D is possibly TRBD1 (6 bases). Germline loops: CDR1 SGHAT, CDR2 FQDESV (reference sequence). V was pared by 3 bases and J by 3 bases, with 12 bases between. The CDR3 length is 14 residues. The CDR3 reads CASSLRGNHYEQYF. DNA for the CDR3: TGTGCCAGCAGCTTGAGGGGGAATCACTACGAGCAGTACTTC.

The chain combines TRBV25-1 with TRBJ2-3, with D possibly matching TRBD2 (5 bases). Trimming took off 2 bases at V and 1 base at J, with 13 bases between the two ends. In germline, CDR1 is MGHDK, CDR2 SYGVNS. The CDR3 contains 16 residues. CDR3 amino acids: CASSEGEAVGTDTQYF. The CDR3 DNA is TGTGCCAGCAGTGAAGGCGAAGCGGTTGGCACAGATACGCAGTATTTT.

The table lists this clonotype with many counts. The J gene is TRBJ2-7, the V gene TRBV3-1, with TRBD1 identical over 9 bases. After removal of 4 bases from V and 6 bases from J, the junction contained 7 bases not matched to a gene. In germline, CDR1 is LGHDT, CDR2 YNNKEL (reference sequence). The CDR3 contains 14 residues. This chain's CDR3 is CASSPGQGVGEQYF. The CDR3 bases are TGTGCCAGCAGCCCGGGACAGGGTGTTGGCGAGCAGTACTTC.

In its sample, this clonotype was seen many times. The gene calls are TRBV20-1 and TRBJ1-4; D not resolved. The CDR3 is 11 residues long. Per the germline V gene, CDR1 is DFQATT and CDR2 is SNEGSKA (reference sequence). V dropped 3 bases and J dropped 2 bases, with 1 base sitting between them. For the CDR3, the DNA is TGCAGTGCTAGGACTAATGAAAAACTGTTTTTT. Encoded protein: CSARTNEKLFF.

Of note for this clonotype: This may come from a read error, since a much larger clone is one base off. This chain connects TRBV10-2 to TRBJ1-1; D may be TRBD1 (5 bases). Germline loops: CDR1 WSHSY, CDR2 SAAADI. The V gene lost 3 bases and the J gene lost 5 bases, with 13 bases spanning the gap. The CDR3 totals 14 residues. CDR3 nucleotide sequence: TGCGCCAGCAGTGAAGAATGGGGGGGGACTGAAGCTTTCTTT. This encodes CASSEEWGGTEAFF.

This clonotype was seen repeatedly, ten times or more. The chain is built from TRBV15 and TRBJ2-7; 9 bases fit TRBD1. Germline V gives CDR1 LNHNV, CDR2 YYDKDF (reference sequence). V lost 0 bases, J lost 3 bases, and 9 bases stayed unmatched. This CDR3 has 17 amino acids. CDR3 region: CATSRDLGTGWNYEQYF. The CDR3 nucleotides are TGTGCCACCAGCAGAGATTTGGGGACAGGGTGGAACTACGAGCAGTACTTC.